The 12 T cell receptor beta chains given below trace back to one sample, sequenced in a study of post-analysis software for immune sequencing data. Presence of unique molecular identifiers characterized the TCR beta cDNA libraries. TCRdb re-called the PCR reads with MiXCR, one entry per CDR3 protein. The sample holds hundreds of thousands of distinct CDR3 sequences, less than 35% seen once. Regarding the study as a whole: In patients, TRBV5-6, TRBV5-1 and TRBV20-1 belonged to about five TRBV segments found more frequently than in controls.

No antigen is known for these receptors. The sequencing sample was made of blood. These receptors were taken from a girl aged 5-17 years with multiple sclerosis.

This clonotype was seen a handful of times. V and J are TRBV7-2 and TRBJ2-5; unclear D gene. The germline gives CDR1 SGHTA, CDR2 FQGNSA. V dropped 5 bases and J dropped 2 bases, with 12 bases sitting between them. This CDR3 is 14 amino acids long. The CDR3 DNA reads as TGTGCCAGCAGCCCTGAACTCCGACAAGAGACCCAGTACTTC. This codes for CASSPELRQETQYF.

This clonotype was detected only a few times. The chain uses TRBV6-6 and TRBJ1-2; no definite D call. The germline V gene encodes CDR1 MNHNY and CDR2 SVGAGI (reference sequence). V lost 2 bases, J lost 7 bases, and 11 bases lay in between. This CDR3 is 13 amino acids long. The CDR3, as DNA: TGTGCCAGCAGTTACCCGGCCAATGGTGGCTACACCTTC. Amino acid sequence: CASSYPANGGYTF.

DNA for the CDR3: TGTGCCAGCAGTGAAGGTCCCGGGGATAGCAATCAGCCCCAGCATTTT. It yields the protein CASSEGPGDSNQPQHF. The chain employs TRBV9 and TRBJ1-5; D is ambiguous. Germline V gene data show CDR1 as SGDLS and CDR2 as YYNGEE. The CDR3 runs to 16 residues. V shed 5 bases and J shed 0 bases, with 15 bases lying between them.

This clonotype turned up a few times. CDR3 residues: CASRRGLAGPLRTDTQYF. The CDR3 DNA sequence: TGTGCCAGCAGACGGGGACTAGCGGGCCCTCTCCGCACAGATACGCAGTATTTT. This chain joins TRBV7-2 and TRBJ2-3, with 12 positions matching TRBD2. Germline V CDR1 and CDR2: SGHTA, FQGNSA. The junction had 11 bases not matched to a gene; V was cut back by 6 bases and J by 1 base. The CDR3 covers 18 residues.

This clonotype has a handful of counts. This chain connects TRBV20-1 to TRBJ2-3; D is perhaps TRBD2 (7 bases). This CDR3 comprises 14 residues. CDR1 and CDR2 from the germline V gene are DFQATT and SNEGSKA (reference sequence). The CDR3 nucleotides are TGCAGAATACGAGGGGGGGGACGGAGGAGGACGCAGTATTTT. It codes for CRIRGGGRRRTQYF.

This sequence joins TRBV20-1 and TRBJ1-2; 7 nucleotides align to TRBD1. Germline V CDR1 and CDR2: DFQATT, SNEGSKA (reference sequence). Germline trimming cut 3 bases from V and 6 bases from J; bases unmatched to any gene: 10. The length of the CDR3 is 14 residues. The CDR3 region is CSASRTGLGNGYTF. In nucleotides, the CDR3 is TGCAGTGCTAGTAGGACAGGCCTCGGGAATGGCTACACCTTC.

This clonotype was seen repeatedly, ten times or more. J is TRBJ2-5 and V is TRBV5-1, with D hard to call. V lost 0 bases and J lost 5, with 11 bases in between. Germline values: CDR1 SGHRS, CDR2 YFSETQ. CDR3 length equals 14 residues. The CDR3 reads CASSLATGLETQYF. The CDR3 DNA reads TGCGCCAGCAGCTTGGCCACGGGTCTCGAGACCCAGTACTTC. The full variable domain, in which reference TRBV5-1 and TRBJ2-5 provide the parts outside the CDR3, is KAGVTQTPRYLIKTRGQQVTLSCSPISGHRSVSWYQQTPGQGLQFLFEYFSETQRNKGNFPGRFSGRQFSNSRSEMNVSTLELGDSALYLCASSLATGLETQYFGPGTRLLVL.

The chain carries TRBV6-2 or TRBV6-3 and TRBJ2-1; the match to TRBD2 covers 11 bases. This CDR3 is built from 16 residues. CDR1 and CDR2 from the germline V gene are MNHEY and SVGEGT. The ends lost 2 bases at V and 5 bases at J; junction bases unmatched: 5. CDR3 sequence: CASSYGLAGGNNEQFF. CDR3 in DNA: TGTGCCAGCAGTTACGGGCTAGCGGGAGGTAACAATGAGCAGTTCTTC.

This clonotype was seen a few times. This rearrangement joins TRBV4-1 to TRBJ2-7, with a tentative D call TRBD1 (6 bases). The germline gives CDR1 MGHRA, CDR2 YSYEKL. V lost 1 base, J lost 1 base, and 17 bases lay in between. The CDR3 has 17 residues. The chain's CDR3 is CASSQASARGLSYEQYF. DNA of the CDR3: TGCGCCAGCAGCCAAGCATCGGCCAGGGGCCTATCCTACGAGCAGTACTTC.

In this sample, this clonotype turned up many times. The rearrangement links TRBV12-3 or TRBV12-4 to TRBJ2-1; possibly TRBD1 or TRBD2 for D (5 bases each). The V end was cut by 5 bases, the J end by 7 bases, with 15 bases between. This CDR3 region has 14 residues. CDR3 amino acids: CASSLPGRVNEQFF. Here the CDR3 DNA reads TGTGCCAGCAGTCTACCAGGGAGAGTAAATGAGCAGTTCTTC.

CDR3 protein: CAISEHPPSSYNEQFF. CDR3 nucleotides: TGTGCCATCAGTGAGCACCCGCCCTCTTCCTACAATGAGCAGTTCTTC. This chain uses TRBV10-3 with TRBJ2-1, with D unresolved. Germline CDR1 reads ENHRY; CDR2 reads SYGVKD. V lost 2 bases and J 1 base, leaving 12 bases between the germline ends. The CDR3 is 16 residues long.

V usage is TRBV4-1 and J usage is TRBJ2-3; D remains ambiguous. V lost 3 bases, J lost 2 bases, and 18 bases lay in between. Germline CDR1 reads MGHRA; CDR2 reads YSYEKL. This CDR3 has 17 residues. CDR3 coding DNA: TGCGCCAGCAGCCATTACCAAGGGCGGCGTTCCACAGATACGCAGTATTTT. This sequence encodes CASSHYQGRRSTDTQYF.